Sequencing of this TCR beta chain was carried out in a study of shared clonotypes between healthy human individuals. Study results and limitations: Sharing across four donors was highest in naive CD4 (around 5%) and lowest in memory CD8 (about 0.4%).

About this clone itself: The target antigen is unknown.

Assay used: immunoSEQ multiplex PCR; TCRdb lists only in-frame clones, some missing. This table has around 580,000 clones, about 98% appearing once. Terminally differentiated effector memory CD45RA+ cells were excluded by CCR7 positive selection of CD45RO-negative cells. CDR1 is LNHDA, CDR2 SQIVND, per germline (reference sequence). With 6 bases clipped from V and 5 bases from J, the junction kept 3 bases outside the gene matches. The CDR3 is made up of 13 amino acids. The chain is built from TRBV19 and TRBJ2-7, with TRBD2 matching 11 bases. Sequences were obtained from naive CD8+ T cells sorted from blood. The sequence was obtained from a man aged 30 to 39 in good health. CDR3 DNA: TGTGCCAGTAGCTTAGCGGGAGGGCACGAGCAGTACTTC. Encoded protein: CASSLAGGHEQYF.